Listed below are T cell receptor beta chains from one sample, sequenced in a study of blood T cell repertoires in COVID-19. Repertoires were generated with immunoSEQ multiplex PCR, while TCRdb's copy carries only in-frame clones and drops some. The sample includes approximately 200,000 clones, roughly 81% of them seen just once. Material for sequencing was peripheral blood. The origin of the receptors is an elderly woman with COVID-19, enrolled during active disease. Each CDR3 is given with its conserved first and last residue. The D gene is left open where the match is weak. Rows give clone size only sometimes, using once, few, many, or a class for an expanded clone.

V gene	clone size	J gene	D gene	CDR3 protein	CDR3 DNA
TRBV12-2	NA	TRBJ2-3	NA	CASRLAPSGGYTDTQYF	TGTGCAAGTCGCTTAGCGCCCAGCGGGGGATACACAGATACGCAGTATTTT
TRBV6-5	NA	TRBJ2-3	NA	CATTRRGGTDTQYF	TGTGCCACCACCCGCCGGGGTGGCACAGATACGCAGTATTTT
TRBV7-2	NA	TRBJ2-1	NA	CASSLVGPRTGNEQFF	TGTGCCAGCAGCTTAGTAGGGCCGAGAACAGGCAATGAGCAGTTCTTC
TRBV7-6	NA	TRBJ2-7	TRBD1	CASSFTGVGEQYF	TGTGCCAGCAGCTTCACAGGGGTGGGCGAGCAGTACTTC
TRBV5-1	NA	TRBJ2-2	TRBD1	CASSWTGTGDTGELFF	TGCGCCAGCAGCTGGACCGGGACAGGGGACACCGGGGAGCTGTTTTTT
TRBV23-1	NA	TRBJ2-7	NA	CASRSTTSYEQYF	TGCGCCAGCAGATCAACTACTTCCTACGAGCAGTACTTC
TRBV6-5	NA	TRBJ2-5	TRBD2	CASSRGLAQETQYF	TGTGCCAGCAGCAGAGGACTAGCCCAAGAGACCCAGTACTTC
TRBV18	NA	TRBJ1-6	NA	CASSPRPRLDSPLHF	TGTGCCAGCTCACCACGGCCCAGGTTAGACTCACCCCTCCACTTT
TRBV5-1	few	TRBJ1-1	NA	CASSLVGAGGEAFF	TGCGCCAGCAGCTTGGTAGGGGCTGGCGGCGAAGCTTTCTTT
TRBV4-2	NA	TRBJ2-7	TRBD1	CASSQVRDRGSLSYEQYF	TGTGCCAGCAGCCAAGTAAGGGACAGGGGTTCCCTATCCTACGAGCAGTACTTC
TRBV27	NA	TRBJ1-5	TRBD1	CASSLEGQGRQPQHF	TGTGCCAGCAGTTTAGAGGGACAGGGACGTCAGCCCCAGCATTTT
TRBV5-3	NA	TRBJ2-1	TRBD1	CARSLAGGQYNEQFF	TGTGCCAGAAGCTTGGCAGGGGGCCAGTACAATGAGCAGTTCTTC
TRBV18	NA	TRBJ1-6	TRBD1	CASSFTQGQDSPLHF	TGTGCCAGCTCATTTACACAGGGGCAGGATTCACCCCTCCACTTT
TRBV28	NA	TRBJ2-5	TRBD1	CASRLDRTQETQYF	TGTGCCAGCAGATTGGACAGGACCCAAGAGACCCAGTACTTC
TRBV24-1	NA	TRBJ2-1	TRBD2	CATSAGLVPNEQFF	TGTGCCACCAGTGCCGGACTAGTACCCAATGAGCAGTTCTTC
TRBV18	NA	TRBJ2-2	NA	CASSPTLGELFF	TGTGCCAGCTCACCGACTTTAGGGGAGCTGTTTTTT
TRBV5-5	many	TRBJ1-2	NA	CASSLVTGLNYGYTF	TGTGCCAGCAGCTTGGTGACAGGTCTTAACTATGGCTACACCTTC
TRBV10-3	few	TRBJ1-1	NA	CAISEWGQTHGAFF	TGTGCCATCAGTGAGTGGGGGCAGACACATGGAGCTTTCTTT
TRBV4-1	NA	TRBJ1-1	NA	CASSLTTVNTEAFF	TGCGCCAGCAGCCTGACGACAGTGAACACTGAAGCTTTCTTT
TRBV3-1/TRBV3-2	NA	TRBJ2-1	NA	CASSLQSYEQFF	TGTGCCAGCAGCCTACAGAGCTATGAGCAGTTCTTC
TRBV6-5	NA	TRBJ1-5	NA	CASSYEGNQPQHF	TGTGCCAGCAGTTACGAGGGAAATCAGCCCCAGCATTTT
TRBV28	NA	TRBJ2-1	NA	CASSSGNGWDNEQFF	TGTGCCAGCAGTTCCGGGAACGGGTGGGACAATGAGCAGTTCTTC
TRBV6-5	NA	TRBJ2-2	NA	CASSYTGHGNTGELFF	TGTGCCAGCAGTTACACGGGACACGGGAACACCGGGGAGCTGTTTTTT
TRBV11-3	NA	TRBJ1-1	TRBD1	CASSRTGNTEAFF	TGTGCCAGCAGCAGGACAGGGAACACTGAAGCTTTCTTT
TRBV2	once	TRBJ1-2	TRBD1	CASSGVGQGFGYTF	TGTGCCAGCAGTGGAGTGGGACAGGGCTTTGGCTACACCTTC
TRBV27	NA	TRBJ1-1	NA	CASSLLVNTEAFF	TGTGCCAGCAGTTTATTAGTGAACACTGAAGCTTTCTTT
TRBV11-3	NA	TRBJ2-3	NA	CASTSLRGTDTQYF	TGTGCCAGCACCTCATTGAGAGGCACAGATACGCAGTATTTT
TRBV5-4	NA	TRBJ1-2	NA	CASSLDMAPYGYTF	TGTGCCAGCAGCTTGGATATGGCCCCCTATGGCTACACCTTC
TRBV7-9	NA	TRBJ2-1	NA	CASSPNRINEQFF	TGTGCCAGCAGCCCCAACAGAATCAATGAGCAGTTCTTC
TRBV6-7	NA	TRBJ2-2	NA	CATWAENTGELFF	TGTGCCACCTGGGCAGAAAACACCGGGGAGCTGTTTTTT
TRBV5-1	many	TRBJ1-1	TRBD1	CASSLRQGMNTEAFF	TGCGCCAGCAGCCTCAGACAGGGGATGAACACTGAAGCTTTCTTT
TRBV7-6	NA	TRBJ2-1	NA	CASSFAASSYNEQFF	TGTGCCAGCAGCTTTGCGGCCAGCTCCTACAATGAGCAGTTCTTC
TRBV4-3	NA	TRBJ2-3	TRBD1	CASSQDSMSWDRGGDTQYF	TGCGCCAGCAGCCAAGATAGTATGAGTTGGGACAGGGGGGGAGATACGCAGTATTTT
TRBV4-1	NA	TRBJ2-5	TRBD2	CASSQDGTSGDQETQYF	TGCGCCAGCAGCCAAGATGGGACTAGCGGGGACCAAGAGACCCAGTACTTC
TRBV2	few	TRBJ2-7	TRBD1	CASSEWGRGGDEQYF	TGTGCCAGCAGTGAATGGGGACGAGGGGGCGACGAGCAGTACTTC
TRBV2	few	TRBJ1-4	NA	CASSEDQPGAVNEKLFF	TGTGCCAGCAGTGAGGACCAACCGGGAGCCGTTAATGAAAAACTGTTTTTT
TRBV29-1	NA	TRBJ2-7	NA	CSVENRAYEQYF	TGCAGCGTTGAGAACAGGGCCTACGAGCAGTACTTC
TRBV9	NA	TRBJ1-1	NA	CASSGGVNTEAFF	TGTGCCAGCAGCGGCGGAGTAAACACTGAAGCTTTCTTT
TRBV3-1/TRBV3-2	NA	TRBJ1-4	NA	CASSLTGRTNEKLFF	TGTGCCAGCAGCCTTACAGGGCGTACTAATGAAAAACTGTTTTTT